Each of the 20 T cell receptor beta chains below was sequenced from the same sample in a study of blood T cell repertoires in COVID-19. Produced via immunoSEQ multiplex PCR; TCRdb's table is partial and in-frame only. The table shows 6,400 or so clones, with roughly nine tenths occurring only once. The sequencing sample was made of peripheral blood. The receptors were gathered from an older man with active COVID-19.

J is TRBJ2-7 and V is TRBV18; 10 nucleotides line up with TRBD1. The CDR3 totals 14 residues. Germline-derived CDR1 and CDR2 are KGHSH and LQKENI. The ends lost 3 bases at V and 3 bases at J; junction bases unmatched: 2. The CDR3 DNA sequence: TGTGCCAGCTCACCGACAGGGGGCAGCTACGAGCAGTACTTC. This gives the protein CASSPTGGSYEQYF.

The chain has TRBV4-1 and TRBJ2-2, with 14 bases identical to TRBD2. Trimming cost V 4 bases and J 4 bases; bases outside gene matches: 11. Germline V gene sequence: CDR1 MGHRA, CDR2 YSYEKL. The CDR3 spans 19 residues. In DNA, the CDR3 is TGCGCCAGCAGCCCTCCCCCCCGACTAGCGGGGGGGGGCACCGGGGAGCTGTTTTTT. It encodes CASSPPPRLAGGGTGELFF.

The chain recombines TRBV3-1 (or the pseudogene TRBV3-2) with TRBJ1-2; 8 nucleotides line up with TRBD1. Germline V gene data show CDR1 as LGHDT and CDR2 as YNNKEL (reference sequence). The trim removed 1 base at V and 1 base at J, leaving 8 bases unmatched. There are 17 residues in the CDR3. CDR3 sequence (DNA): TGTGCCAGCAGCCAAGGCAGGGGGCGGCTTGTTAACTATGGCTACACCTTC. Translated: CASSQGRGRLVNYGYTF.

This clone was seen more than once but under ten times. The CDR3 DNA reads TGTGCCAGTAGTGGGGCTGCGGGGCTGCCAAACACTGAAGCTTTCTTT. It yields the protein CASSGAAGLPNTEAFF. The V call is TRBV19, the J call TRBJ1-1; maybe TRBD1 (5 bases). Deletions cut 5 bases from V and 2 bases from J, with 18 bases between. Looked up from germline, CDR1 is LNHDA and CDR2 is SQIVND (reference sequence). The CDR3 is 16 amino acids.

V usage is TRBV3-1 (or the pseudogene TRBV3-2) and J usage is TRBJ1-2; possible D gene TRBD1, 6 bases. V was pared by 4 bases and J by 0 bases, with 15 bases between. The CDR3 is 16 amino acids. Germline V gene lookup returns CDR1 LGHDT and CDR2 YNNKEL (reference sequence). The CDR3: CASSRTPDSSNYGYTF. The CDR3 DNA is TGTGCCAGCAGCCGGACCCCGGACAGCTCTAACTATGGCTACACCTTC.

This rearrangement joins TRBV6-6 to TRBJ1-1; D might be TRBD1 (5 bases). Trimming removed 7 bases from V and 4 bases from J, with 16 bases in between. Per germline, CDR1 MNHNY and CDR2 SVGAGI (reference sequence). CDR3 length: 14 residues. The DNA for the CDR3 is TGTGCCAGCACCTTTGCCGGGGGAACCACTGAAGCTTTCTTT. This encodes CASTFAGGTTEAFF.

The gene calls are TRBV24-1 and TRBJ2-1; 12 bases are shared with TRBD2. The V segment lost 4 bases and the J segment 1 base; nucleotides outside the gene matches: 1. Per the germline V gene, CDR1 is KGHDR and CDR2 is SFDVKD. The CDR3 is 16 amino acids. The CDR3 is CATSDGLAGSYNEQFF. CDR3 DNA sequence: TGTGCCACCAGTGACGGACTAGCGGGGTCCTACAATGAGCAGTTCTTC.

The V gene is TRBV15, the J gene TRBJ2-5; TRBD2 matches at 8 bases. J was trimmed by 2 bases and V by 4 bases; bases with no gene match: 6. The CDR3 is 15 residues long. Germline V gene data show CDR1 as LNHNV and CDR2 as YYDKDF (reference sequence). The CDR3, as DNA: TGTGCCACCAGCACGGGACTAGTTAAACAAGAGACCCAGTACTTC. Residues: CATSTGLVKQETQYF.

The chain joins TRBV7-8 to TRBJ2-7; maybe TRBD2 (5 bases). V was clipped by 1 base and J by 2 bases, with 18 bases between them. Germline CDR1 and CDR2: SGHVS and FQNEAQ. This CDR3 has 17 amino acids. Here the CDR3 DNA reads TGTGCCAGCAGCTTAGGGTTACGGGCTCGGAGGACCTACGAGCAGTACTTC. This sequence encodes CASSLGLRARRTYEQYF.

V and J are TRBV19 and TRBJ1-2; TRBD1 matches 7 bases. CDR3 length: 14 residues. After removal of 7 bases from V and 4 bases from J, the junction contained 9 bases not matched to a gene. CDR1 is LNHDA, CDR2 SQIVND, per germline (reference sequence). The CDR3 loop reads CASTRPGTVYGYTF. DNA for the CDR3: TGTGCCAGTACTCGGCCGGGGACAGTCTATGGCTACACCTTC.

The V call is TRBV6-5, the J call TRBJ1-2, with TRBD1 as a possible D gene (5 bases). Germline lookup yields CDR1 MNHEY and CDR2 SVGAGI. The germline V and J ends were trimmed by 6 bases and 4 bases, with 18 bases remaining between them. CDR3 length: 15 residues. CDR3 region: CASRGQGISIYGYTF. DNA for the CDR3: TGTGCCAGCAGAGGGCAGGGAATAAGTATCTATGGCTACACCTTC.

Only one count was recorded for this clone. This sequence joins TRBV19 and TRBJ2-3; 11 bases line up with TRBD1. The CDR3 runs to 14 residues. With V trimmed by 4 bases and J by 6 bases, 3 bases remained unmatched. Germline lookup yields CDR1 LNHDA and CDR2 SQIVND (reference sequence). CDR3 residues: CASSKGQGGDTQYF. The CDR3 DNA reads as TGTGCCAGTAGTAAGGGACAGGGGGGGGATACGCAGTATTTT.

The chain joins TRBV27 to TRBJ1-6; TRBD1 matches at 7 bases. The CDR3 consists of 14 residues. The V gene's germline CDR1 is MNHEY and CDR2 SMNVEV (reference sequence). The V gene end was trimmed by 3 bases and the J gene end by 7 bases; junction bases not matched to a gene: 3. The CDR3 DNA sequence: TGTGCCAGCAGTTTTTTACAGGGGAATTCACCCCTCCACTTT. It yields the protein CASSFLQGNSPLHF.

This rearrangement joins TRBV10-1 to TRBJ2-5; 11 bases line up with TRBD2. Trimming took 3 bases from V and 5 from J; bases not matched to a gene: 5. The CDR3 runs 15 residues. Germline values: CDR1 WNHNN, CDR2 SYGVQD (reference sequence). The CDR3 DNA sequence: TGCGCCAGCAGTGAAGCCCTAGCGGGGGGTGAGACCCAGTACTTC. Translated, it gives CASSEALAGGETQYF.

The V and J genes are TRBV3-1 (or the pseudogene TRBV3-2) and TRBJ2-1; no definite D call. The V gene lost 1 base and the J gene lost 7 bases, with 20 bases spanning the gap. The germline gives CDR1 LGHDT, CDR2 YNNKEL (reference sequence). CDR3 size: 17 residues. In DNA, the CDR3 is TGTGCCAGCAGCCAAGTTTCCCAGAGCAGGTCACGGAATGAGCAGTTCTTC. Translation: CASSQVSQSRSRNEQFF.

The rearrangement links TRBV7-9 to TRBJ1-3; D unresolved. Germline-derived CDR1 and CDR2 are SEHNR and FQNEAQ (reference sequence). This CDR3 has 17 residues. V was pared by 0 bases and J by 3 bases, with 15 bases between. The CDR3: CASSLASTTPVGNTIYF. For the CDR3, the DNA is TGTGCCAGCAGCTTAGCGTCGACTACACCAGTTGGAAACACCATATATTTT.

The J gene is TRBJ1-6, the V gene TRBV7-3; 8 nucleotides align to TRBD1. CDR3 length: 15 residues. V was pared by 3 bases and J by 10 bases, with 8 bases of the junction left unmatched. Per germline, CDR1 SGHTA and CDR2 FQGTGA. Here the CDR3 DNA reads TGTGCCAGCAGCTTTGACAGGGGAAAGGAGTCACCCCTCCACTTT. It codes for CASSFDRGKESPLHF.

The rearrangement joins TRBV11-1 to TRBJ1-2, with TRBD1 identical over 10 bases. Trimming removed 3 bases from V and 4 bases from J; junction bases left unmatched: 5. Germline V gene data show CDR1 as SGHAT and CDR2 as FQDESV (reference sequence). This CDR3 spans 15 amino acids. Here the CDR3 DNA reads TGTGCCAGCAGCTTTGCCCGGGACAGGGGCTATGGCTACACCTTC. It codes for CASSFARDRGYGYTF. Together with reference TRBV11-1 and TRBJ1-2, the CDR3 gives the full variable domain: EAEVAQSPRYKITEKSQAVAFWCDPISGHATLYWYRQILGQGPELLVQFQDESVVDDSQLPKDRFSAERLKGVDSTLKIQPAELGDSAMYLCASSFARDRGYGYTFGSGTRLTVV.

The J gene is TRBJ1-2, the V gene TRBV4-1; maybe TRBD1 (6 bases). CDR1 is MGHRA, CDR2 YSYEKL, per germline. The CDR3 runs to 15 residues. The V and J ends lost 3 bases and 3 bases respectively, with 14 bases between them. CDR3 bases: TGCGCCAGCAGCCACACGGGGGGCTTGGACTATGGCTACACCTTC. Translating it yields CASSHTGGLDYGYTF.

The V call is TRBV7-2, the J call TRBJ2-7, with 13 bases identical to TRBD2. CDR3 length: 15 amino acids. CDR1 SGHTA and CDR2 FQGNSA come from the germline V gene. The V gene end was trimmed by 5 bases and the J gene end by 10 bases; junction bases not matched to a gene: 11. Here the CDR3 reads CASSHGLAGAPPQYF. The CDR3 bases are TGTGCCAGCAGCCACGGACTAGCGGGGGCCCCCCCCCAGTACTTC.